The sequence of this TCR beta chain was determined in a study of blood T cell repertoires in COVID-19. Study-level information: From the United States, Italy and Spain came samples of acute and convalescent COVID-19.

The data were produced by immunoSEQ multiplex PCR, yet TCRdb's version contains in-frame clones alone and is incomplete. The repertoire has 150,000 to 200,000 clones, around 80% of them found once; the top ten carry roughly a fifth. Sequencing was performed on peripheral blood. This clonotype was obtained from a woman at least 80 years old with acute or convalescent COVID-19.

CDR3 sequence reads: CASSFDRGSNYGYTF. The CDR3 nucleotides are TGTGCCAGCAGCTTTGACAGGGGTTCTAACTATGGCTACACCTTC. The gene calls are TRBV7-2 and TRBJ1-2, with 8 bases identical to TRBD1. This CDR3 contains 15 residues. V trimming: 3 bases; J trimming: 0 bases; junction bases outside the gene matches: 3. From germline, CDR1 is SGHTA and CDR2 FQGNSA.